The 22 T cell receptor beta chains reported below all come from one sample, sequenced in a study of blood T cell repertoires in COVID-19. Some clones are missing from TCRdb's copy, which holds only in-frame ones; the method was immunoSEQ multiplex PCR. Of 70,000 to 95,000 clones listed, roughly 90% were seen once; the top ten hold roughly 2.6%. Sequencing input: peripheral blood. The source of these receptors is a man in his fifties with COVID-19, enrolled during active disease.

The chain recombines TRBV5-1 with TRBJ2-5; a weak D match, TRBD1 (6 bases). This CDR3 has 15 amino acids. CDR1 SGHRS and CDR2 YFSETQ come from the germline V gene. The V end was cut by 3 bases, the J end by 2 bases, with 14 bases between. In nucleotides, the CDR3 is TGCGCCAGCAGCTGGACCCGGGACATACAAGAGACCCAGTACTTC. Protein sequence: CASSWTRDIQETQYF. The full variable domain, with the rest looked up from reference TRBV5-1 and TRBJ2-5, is KAGVTQTPRYLIKTRGQQVTLSCSPISGHRSVSWYQQTPGQGLQFLFEYFSETQRNKGNFPGRFSGRQFSNSRSEMNVSTLELGDSALYLCASSWTRDIQETQYFGPGTRLLVL.

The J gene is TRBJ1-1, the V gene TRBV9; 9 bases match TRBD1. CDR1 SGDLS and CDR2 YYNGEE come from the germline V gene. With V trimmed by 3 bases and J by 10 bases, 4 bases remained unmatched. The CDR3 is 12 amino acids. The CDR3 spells CASSEGQGAAFF. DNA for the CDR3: TGTGCCAGCAGCGAGGGACAGGGCGCAGCTTTCTTT.

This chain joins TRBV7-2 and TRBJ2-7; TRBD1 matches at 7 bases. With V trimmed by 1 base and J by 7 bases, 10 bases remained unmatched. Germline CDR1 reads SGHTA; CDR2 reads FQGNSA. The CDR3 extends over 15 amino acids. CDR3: CASSLDLQGVREQYF. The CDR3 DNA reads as TGTGCCAGCAGCTTAGATCTCCAGGGGGTGAGGGAGCAGTACTTC.

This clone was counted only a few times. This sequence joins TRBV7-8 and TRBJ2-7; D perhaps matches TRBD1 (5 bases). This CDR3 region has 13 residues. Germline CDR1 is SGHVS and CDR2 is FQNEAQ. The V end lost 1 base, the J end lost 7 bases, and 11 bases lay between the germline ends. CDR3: CASSLGFREEQYF. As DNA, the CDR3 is TGTGCCAGCAGCTTAGGCTTCAGGGAAGAGCAGTACTTC.

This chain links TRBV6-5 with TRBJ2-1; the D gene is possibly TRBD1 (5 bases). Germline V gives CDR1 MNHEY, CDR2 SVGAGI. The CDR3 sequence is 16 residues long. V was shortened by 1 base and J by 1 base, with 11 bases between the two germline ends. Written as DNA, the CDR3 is TGTGCCAGCAGTTACTGGGGCCATGAGTCCTACAATGAGCAGTTCTTC. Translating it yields CASSYWGHESYNEQFF.

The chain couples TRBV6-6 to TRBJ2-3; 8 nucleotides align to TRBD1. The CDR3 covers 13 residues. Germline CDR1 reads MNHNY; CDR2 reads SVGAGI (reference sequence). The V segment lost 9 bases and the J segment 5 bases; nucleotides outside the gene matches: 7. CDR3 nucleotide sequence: TGTGCCAGTAAAAACAGGGGGGTAGATACGCAGTATTTT. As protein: CASKNRGVDTQYF.

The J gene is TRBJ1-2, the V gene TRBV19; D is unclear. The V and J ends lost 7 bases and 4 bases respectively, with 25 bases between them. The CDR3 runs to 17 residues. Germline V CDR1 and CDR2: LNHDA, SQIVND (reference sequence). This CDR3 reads CASTPGFGRVIGYGYTF. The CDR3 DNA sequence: TGTGCCAGTACTCCCGGTTTCGGGAGAGTGATTGGCTATGGCTACACCTTC.

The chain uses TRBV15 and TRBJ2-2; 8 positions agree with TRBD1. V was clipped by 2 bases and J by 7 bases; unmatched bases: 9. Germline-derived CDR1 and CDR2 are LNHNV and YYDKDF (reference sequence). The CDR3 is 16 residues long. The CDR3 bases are TGTGCCACCAGCAGACCGGACAGGGACCTCATCGGGGAGCTGTTTTTT. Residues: CATSRPDRDLIGELFF.

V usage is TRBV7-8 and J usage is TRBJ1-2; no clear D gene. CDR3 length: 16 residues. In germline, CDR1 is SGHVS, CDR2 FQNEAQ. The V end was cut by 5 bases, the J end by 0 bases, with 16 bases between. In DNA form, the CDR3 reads TGTGCCAGCAGCCCTAGGCAGAGGTTGACTAACTATGGCTACACCTTC. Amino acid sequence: CASSPRQRLTNYGYTF.

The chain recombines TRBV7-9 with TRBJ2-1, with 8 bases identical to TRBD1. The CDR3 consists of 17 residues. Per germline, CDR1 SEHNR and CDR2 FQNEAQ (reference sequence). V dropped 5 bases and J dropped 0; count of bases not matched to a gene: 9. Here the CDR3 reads CASSQRTGYGSYNEQFF. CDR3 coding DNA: TGTGCCAGCAGCCAGAGGACAGGGTACGGCTCCTACAATGAGCAGTTCTTC.

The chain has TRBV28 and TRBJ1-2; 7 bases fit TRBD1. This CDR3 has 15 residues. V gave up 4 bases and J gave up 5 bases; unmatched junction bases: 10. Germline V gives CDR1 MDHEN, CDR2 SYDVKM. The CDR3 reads CASSSSGGPDYGYTF. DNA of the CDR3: TGTGCCAGCAGTTCTTCAGGGGGACCGGATTATGGCTACACCTTC.

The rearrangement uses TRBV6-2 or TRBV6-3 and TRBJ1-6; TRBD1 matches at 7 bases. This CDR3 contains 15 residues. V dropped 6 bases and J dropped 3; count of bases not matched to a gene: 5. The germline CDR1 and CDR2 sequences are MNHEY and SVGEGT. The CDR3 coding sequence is TGTGCCAGCAGCCCCGGACAGGTCTATAATTCACCCCTCCACTTT. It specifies CASSPGQVYNSPLHF.

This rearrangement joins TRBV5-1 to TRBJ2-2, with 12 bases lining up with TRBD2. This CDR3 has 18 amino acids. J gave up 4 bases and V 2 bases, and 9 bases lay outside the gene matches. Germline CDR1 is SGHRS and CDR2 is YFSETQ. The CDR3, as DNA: TGCGCCAGCAGCTTACTAGCGGGGGGCCGGTGGGGCACCGGGGAGCTGTTTTTT. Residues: CASSLLAGGRWGTGELFF.

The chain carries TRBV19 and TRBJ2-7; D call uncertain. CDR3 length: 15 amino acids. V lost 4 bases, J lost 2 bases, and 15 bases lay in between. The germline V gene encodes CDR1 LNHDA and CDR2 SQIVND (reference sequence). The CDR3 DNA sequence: TGTGCCAGTAGTACGTCCGCTGGAGTTCCCTACGAGCAGTACTTC. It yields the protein CASSTSAGVPYEQYF.

The CDR3: CASSFLAGTQYF. For the CDR3, the DNA is TGTGCCAGCAGCTTTCTAGCGGGGACGCAGTATTTT. J is TRBJ2-3 and V is TRBV11-2; 9 bases fit TRBD2. This CDR3 is 12 amino acids long. Unmatched junction bases numbered 1, after V lost 3 bases and J lost 9 bases. Germline assignment: CDR1 SGHAT and CDR2 FQNNGV.

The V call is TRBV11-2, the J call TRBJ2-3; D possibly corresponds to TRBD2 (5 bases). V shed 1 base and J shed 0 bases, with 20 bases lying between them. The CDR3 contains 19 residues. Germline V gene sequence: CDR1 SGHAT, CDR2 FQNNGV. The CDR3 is CASSLGVVRAAFSTDTQYF. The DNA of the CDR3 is TGTGCCAGCAGCTTAGGCGTCGTTAGAGCGGCGTTTAGCACAGATACGCAGTATTTT.

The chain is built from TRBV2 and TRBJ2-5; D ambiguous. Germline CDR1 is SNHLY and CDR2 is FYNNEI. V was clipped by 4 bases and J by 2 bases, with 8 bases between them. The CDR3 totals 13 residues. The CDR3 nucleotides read TGTGCCAGCAGTGTAAATCGGCAAGAGACCCAGTACTTC. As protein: CASSVNRQETQYF.

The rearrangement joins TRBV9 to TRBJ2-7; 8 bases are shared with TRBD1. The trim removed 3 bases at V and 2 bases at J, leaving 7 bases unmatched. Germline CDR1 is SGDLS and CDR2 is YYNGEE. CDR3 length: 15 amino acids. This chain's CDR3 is CASSAEGTGTYEQYF. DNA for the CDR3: TGTGCCAGCAGCGCGGAAGGGACAGGCACCTACGAGCAGTACTTC.

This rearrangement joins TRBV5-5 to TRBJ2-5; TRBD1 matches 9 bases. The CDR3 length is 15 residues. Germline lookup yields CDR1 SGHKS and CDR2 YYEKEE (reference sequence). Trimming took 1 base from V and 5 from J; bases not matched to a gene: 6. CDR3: CASSLPGQGGETQYF. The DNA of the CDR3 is TGTGCCAGCAGCTTGCCGGGACAGGGTGGGGAGACCCAGTACTTC.

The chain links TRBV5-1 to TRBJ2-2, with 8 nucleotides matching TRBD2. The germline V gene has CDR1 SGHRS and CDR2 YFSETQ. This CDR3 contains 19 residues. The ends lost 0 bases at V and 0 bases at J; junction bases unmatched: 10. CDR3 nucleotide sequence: TGCGCCAGCAGCTTGGAAAAGGCCGAACTAGCGGCGAACACCGGGGAGCTGTTTTTT. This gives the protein CASSLEKAELAANTGELFF.

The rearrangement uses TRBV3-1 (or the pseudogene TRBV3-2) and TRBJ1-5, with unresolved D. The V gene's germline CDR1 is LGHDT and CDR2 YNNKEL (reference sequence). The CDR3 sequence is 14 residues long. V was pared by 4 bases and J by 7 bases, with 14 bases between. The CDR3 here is CASSPFNGGQPQHF. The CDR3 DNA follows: TGTGCCAGCAGCCCTTTCAATGGCGGACAGCCCCAGCATTTT.

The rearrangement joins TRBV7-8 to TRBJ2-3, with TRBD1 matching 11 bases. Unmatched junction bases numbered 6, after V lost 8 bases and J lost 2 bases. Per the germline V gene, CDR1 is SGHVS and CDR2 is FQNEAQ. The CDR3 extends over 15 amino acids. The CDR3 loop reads CASSGTGGLTDTQYF. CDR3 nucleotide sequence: TGTGCCAGCTCCGGGACAGGGGGTCTCACAGATACGCAGTATTTT.